This T cell receptor (beta chain) was observed in a study of shared clonotypes between healthy human individuals. Trimming removed 6 bases at V and 3 bases at J, with 18 bases between. This CDR3 comprises 15 residues. Germline V gives CDR1 LNHDA, CDR2 SQIVND (reference sequence). Sequenced by immunoSEQ multiplex PCR; TCRdb stores in-frame clones only, minus some. The sample carries some 2,500,000 clones, roughly 93% recorded once. The chain couples TRBV19 to TRBJ2-7; D assignment may be TRBD1 or TRBD2 (6 bases each). The clonotype comes from a man aged 18 to 29 in good health. Some clones in this sample may be carry-over from other donors' samples. Specimen: naive CD4+ T cells from PBMCs. Described subset: CD45RA+ positively selected. Written as DNA, the CDR3 is TGTGCCAGTAGCCTGGCGGGGCAGGGGAACTACGAGCAGTACTTC. This translates into CASSLAGQGNYEQYF.